This T cell receptor beta chain was retrieved from a study of cytomegalovirus exposure and HLA in healthy donors. Repertoires were generated with immunoSEQ multiplex PCR, while TCRdb's copy carries only in-frame clones and drops some. The top ten hold 2% to 2.5% of the sample, which has some 150,000 clones, approximately 86% seen once. Study-level results: Reportedly, cytomegalovirus status was diagnosed with high sensitivity and specificity. Investigators reported under 200 TCR beta chains as tied to cytomegalovirus. First-cohort TCR clusters tended to co-occur in the roughly 130 validation repertoires, a later analysis found.

The donors belonged to the approximately 120-subject validation cohort, separate from the approximately 670-subject first cohort. V dropped 4 bases and J dropped 4; count of bases not matched to a gene: 4. Germline V CDR1 and CDR2: SGHDT, YYEEEE. The CDR3 covers 14 residues. The sample holds one count of this clone. The target antigen is unknown. Sequencing was done on a sample of PBMCs. This chain links TRBV5-6 with TRBJ2-2; 7 nucleotides match TRBD1. The sequence was obtained from a human donor in good health. The CDR3 is CASSRDRLTGELFF. The CDR3 DNA sequence: TGTGCCAGCAGCCGGGACAGACTCACCGGGGAGCTGTTTTTT. Variable domain in full (rest from reference TRBV5-6 and TRBJ2-2): DAGVTQSPTHLIKTRGQQVTLRCSPKSGHDTVSWYQQALGQGPQFIFQYYEEEERQRGNFPDRFSGHQFPNYSSELNVNALLLGDSALYLCASSRDRLTGELFFGEGSRLTVL.